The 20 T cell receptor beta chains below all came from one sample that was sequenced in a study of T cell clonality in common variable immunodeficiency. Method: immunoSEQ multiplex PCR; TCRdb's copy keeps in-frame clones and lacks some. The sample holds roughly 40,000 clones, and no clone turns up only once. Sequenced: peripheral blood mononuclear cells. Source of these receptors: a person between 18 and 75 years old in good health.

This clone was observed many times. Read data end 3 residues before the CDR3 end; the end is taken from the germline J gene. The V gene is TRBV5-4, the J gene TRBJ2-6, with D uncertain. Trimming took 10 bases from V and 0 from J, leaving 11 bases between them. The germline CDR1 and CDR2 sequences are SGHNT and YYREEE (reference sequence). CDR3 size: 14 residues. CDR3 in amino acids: CASLGGSGANVLTF. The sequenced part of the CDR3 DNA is TGTGCCTCCCTCGGCGGCTCTGGGGCCAACGTC.

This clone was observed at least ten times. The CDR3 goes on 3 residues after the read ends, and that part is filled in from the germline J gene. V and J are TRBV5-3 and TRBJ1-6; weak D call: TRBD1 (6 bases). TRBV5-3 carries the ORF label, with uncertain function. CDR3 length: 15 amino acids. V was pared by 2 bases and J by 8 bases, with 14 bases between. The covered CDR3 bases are TGTGCCAGAAGCTTAAGGACAGTGATGGATTCACCC. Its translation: CARSLRTVMDSP. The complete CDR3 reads CARSLRTVMDSPLHF.

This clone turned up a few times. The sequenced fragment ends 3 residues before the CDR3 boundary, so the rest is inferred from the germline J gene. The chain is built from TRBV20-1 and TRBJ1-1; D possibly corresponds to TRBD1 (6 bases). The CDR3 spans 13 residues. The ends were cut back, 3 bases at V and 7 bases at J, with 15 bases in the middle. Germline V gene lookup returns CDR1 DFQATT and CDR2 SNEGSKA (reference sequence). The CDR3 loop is CSARGRGGGEAFF. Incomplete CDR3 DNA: TGCAGTGCTAGGGGCCGTGGAGGGGGTGAA.

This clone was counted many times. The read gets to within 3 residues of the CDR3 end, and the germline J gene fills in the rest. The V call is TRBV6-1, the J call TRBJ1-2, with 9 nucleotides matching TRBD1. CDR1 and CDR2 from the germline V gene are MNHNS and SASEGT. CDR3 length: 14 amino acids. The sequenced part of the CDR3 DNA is TGTGCCAGCAGGGAAACAGGGGGCGCAGATACC. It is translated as CASRETGGADT. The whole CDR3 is CASRETGGADTYTF.

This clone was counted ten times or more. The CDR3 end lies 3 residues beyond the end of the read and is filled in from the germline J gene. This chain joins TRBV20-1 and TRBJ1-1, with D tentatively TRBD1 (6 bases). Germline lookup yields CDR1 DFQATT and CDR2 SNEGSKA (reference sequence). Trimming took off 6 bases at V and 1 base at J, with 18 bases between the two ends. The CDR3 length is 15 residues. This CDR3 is CSAAFHRVWNTEAFF. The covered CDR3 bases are TGCAGTGCAGCATTCCACAGGGTTTGGAACACTGAA.

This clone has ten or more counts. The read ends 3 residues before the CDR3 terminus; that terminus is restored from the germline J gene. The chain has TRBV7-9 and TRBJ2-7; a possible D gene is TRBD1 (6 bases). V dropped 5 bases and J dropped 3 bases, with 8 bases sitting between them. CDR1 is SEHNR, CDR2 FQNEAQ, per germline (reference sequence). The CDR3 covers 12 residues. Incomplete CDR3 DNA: TGTGCCAGCAGCGTGGACAGCTACGAG. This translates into CASSVDSYE. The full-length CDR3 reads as CASSVDSYEQYF.

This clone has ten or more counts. The CDR3 bases that were read are TGCAGTGCTGATAGCGGGGACCCTTCCTACGAG. It translates to CSADSGDPSYE. The whole CDR3 protein reads CSADSGDPSYEQYF. The rearrangement links TRBV20-1 to TRBJ2-7, with 8 bases aligning to TRBD2. The CDR3 goes on 3 residues after the read ends, and that part is filled in from the germline J gene. V shed 5 bases and J 1 base; nucleotides not matched to a gene: 7. Germline-derived CDR1 and CDR2 are DFQATT and SNEGSKA (reference sequence). The CDR3 has 14 residues.

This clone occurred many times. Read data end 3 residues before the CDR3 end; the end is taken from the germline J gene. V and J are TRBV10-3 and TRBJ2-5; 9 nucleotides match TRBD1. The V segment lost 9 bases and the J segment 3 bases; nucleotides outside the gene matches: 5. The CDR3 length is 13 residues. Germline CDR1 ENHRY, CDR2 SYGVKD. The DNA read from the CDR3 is TGTGCCATAAGACAGGGGGGCGAAGAGACC. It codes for CAIRQGGEET. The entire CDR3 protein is CAIRQGGEETQYF.

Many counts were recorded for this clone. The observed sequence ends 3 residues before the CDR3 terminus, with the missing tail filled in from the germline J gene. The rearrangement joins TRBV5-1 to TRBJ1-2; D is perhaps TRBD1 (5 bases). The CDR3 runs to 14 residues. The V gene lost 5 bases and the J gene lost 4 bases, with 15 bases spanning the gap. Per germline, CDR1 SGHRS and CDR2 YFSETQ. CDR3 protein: CASRQAGKSYGYTF. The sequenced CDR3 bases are TGCGCCAGCAGACAGGCCGGCAAATCCTATGGC.

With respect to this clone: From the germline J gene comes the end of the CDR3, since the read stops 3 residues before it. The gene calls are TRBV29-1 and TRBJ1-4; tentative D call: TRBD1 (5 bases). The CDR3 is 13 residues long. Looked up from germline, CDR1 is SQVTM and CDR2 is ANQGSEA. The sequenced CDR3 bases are TGCAGCGTTGAAGACAGGGAGGGGTCACCA. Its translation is CSVEDREGSP. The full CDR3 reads CSVEDREGSPLFF.

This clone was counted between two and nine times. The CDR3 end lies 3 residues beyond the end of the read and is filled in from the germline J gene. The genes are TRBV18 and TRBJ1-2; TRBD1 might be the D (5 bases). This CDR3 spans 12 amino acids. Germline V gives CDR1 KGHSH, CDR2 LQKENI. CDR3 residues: CASSPWDWGYTF. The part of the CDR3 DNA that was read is TGTGCCAGCTCACCTTGGGACTGGGGC. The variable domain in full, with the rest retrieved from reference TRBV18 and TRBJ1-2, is NAGVMQNPRHLVRRRGQEARLRCSPMKGHSHVYWYRQLPEEGLKFMVYLQKENIIDESGMPKERFSAEFPKEGPSILRIQQVVRGDSAAYFCASSPWDWGYTFGSGTRLTVV.

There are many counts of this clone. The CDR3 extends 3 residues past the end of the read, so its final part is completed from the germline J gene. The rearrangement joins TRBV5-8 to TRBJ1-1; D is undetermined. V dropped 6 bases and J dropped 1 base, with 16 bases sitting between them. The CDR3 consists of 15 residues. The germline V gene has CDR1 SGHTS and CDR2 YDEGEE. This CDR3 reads CASIPLWRENTEAFF. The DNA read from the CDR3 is TGTGCCAGCATCCCCCTCTGGCGGGAGAACACTGAA.

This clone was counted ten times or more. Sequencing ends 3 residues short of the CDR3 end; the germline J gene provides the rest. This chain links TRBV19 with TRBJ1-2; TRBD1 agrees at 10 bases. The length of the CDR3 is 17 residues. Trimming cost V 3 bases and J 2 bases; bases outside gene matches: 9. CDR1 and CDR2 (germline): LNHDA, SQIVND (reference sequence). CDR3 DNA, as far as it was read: TGTGCCAGTAGTATCCGGGGACAGGGGCTTAAGAACTATGGC. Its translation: CASSIRGQGLKNYG. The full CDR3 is CASSIRGQGLKNYGYTF.

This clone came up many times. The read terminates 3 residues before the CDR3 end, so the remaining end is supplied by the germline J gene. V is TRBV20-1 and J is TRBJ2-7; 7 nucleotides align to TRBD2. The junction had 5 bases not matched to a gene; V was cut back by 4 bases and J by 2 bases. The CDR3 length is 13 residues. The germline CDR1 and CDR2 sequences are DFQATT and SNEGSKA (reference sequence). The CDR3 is CSATQREAYEQYF. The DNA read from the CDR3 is TGCAGTGCTACCCAGCGGGAAGCCTACGAG.

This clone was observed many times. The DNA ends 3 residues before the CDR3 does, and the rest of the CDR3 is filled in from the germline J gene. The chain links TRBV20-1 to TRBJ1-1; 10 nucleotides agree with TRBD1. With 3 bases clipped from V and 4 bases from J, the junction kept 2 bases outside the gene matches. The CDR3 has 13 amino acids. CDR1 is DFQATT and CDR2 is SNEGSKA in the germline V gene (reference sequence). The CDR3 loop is CSARRQGATEAFF. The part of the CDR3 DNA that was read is TGCAGTGCTAGGAGACAGGGGGCCACTGAA.

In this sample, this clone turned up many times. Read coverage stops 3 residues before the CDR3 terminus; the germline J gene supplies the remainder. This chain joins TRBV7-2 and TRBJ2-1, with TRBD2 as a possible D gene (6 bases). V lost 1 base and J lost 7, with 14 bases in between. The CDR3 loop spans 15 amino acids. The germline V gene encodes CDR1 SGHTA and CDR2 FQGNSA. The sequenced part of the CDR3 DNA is TGTGCCAGCAGCTTAGGACTAGAGACCTTGAATGAG. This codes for CASSLGLETLNE. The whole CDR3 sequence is CASSLGLETLNEQFF.

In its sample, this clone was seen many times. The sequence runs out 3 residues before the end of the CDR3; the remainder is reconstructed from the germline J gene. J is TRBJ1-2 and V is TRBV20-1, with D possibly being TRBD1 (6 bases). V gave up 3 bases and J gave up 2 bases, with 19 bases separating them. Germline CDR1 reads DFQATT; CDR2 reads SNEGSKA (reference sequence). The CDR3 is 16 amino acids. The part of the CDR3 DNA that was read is TGCAGTGCTAGGGAGGAGGGACAAATCCCCAACTATGGC. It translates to CSAREEGQIPNYG. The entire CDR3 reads CSAREEGQIPNYGYTF.

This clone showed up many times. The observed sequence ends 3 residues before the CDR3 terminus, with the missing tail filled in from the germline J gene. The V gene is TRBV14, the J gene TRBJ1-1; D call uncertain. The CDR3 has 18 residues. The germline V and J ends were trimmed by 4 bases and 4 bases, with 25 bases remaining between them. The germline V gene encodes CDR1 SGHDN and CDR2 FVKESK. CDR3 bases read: TGTGCCAGCAGCCTTTTAGACTTGGTAGCGGTAAAGGGCACTGAA. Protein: CASSLLDLVAVKGTE. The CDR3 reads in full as CASSLLDLVAVKGTEAFF.

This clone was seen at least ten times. CDR3: CSVLQGQETQYF. The DNA read from the CDR3 is TGCAGCGTCCTACAGGGACAAGAGACC. V usage is TRBV29-1 and J usage is TRBJ2-5; a weak D match, TRBD1 (6 bases). The CDR3 goes on 3 residues after the read ends, and that part is filled in from the germline J gene. Germline CDR1 reads SQVTM; CDR2 reads ANQGSEA. With 6 bases removed from V and 2 bases from J, the gap between germline ends came to 10 bases. This CDR3 spans 12 amino acids.

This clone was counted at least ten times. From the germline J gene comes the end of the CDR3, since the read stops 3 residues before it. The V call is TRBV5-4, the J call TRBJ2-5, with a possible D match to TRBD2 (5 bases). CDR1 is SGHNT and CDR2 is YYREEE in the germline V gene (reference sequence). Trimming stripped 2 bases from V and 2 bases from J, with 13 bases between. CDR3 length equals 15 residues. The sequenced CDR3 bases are TGTGCCAGCAGCTTTATGGCCAGCGGACAAGAGACC. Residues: CASSFMASGQET. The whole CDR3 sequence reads CASSFMASGQETQYF.